This TCR beta chain stems from a study of memory CD4+ T cells and cytomegalovirus serostatus. Study as a whole: Of the healthy Belgian adults, 9 were CMV seropositive and 20 to 30 seronegative.

The sort gate was single viable CD3+CD4+CD8-CD45RO+ cells for memory CD4+ T cells. The CDR3 length is 15 residues. Germline assignment: CDR1 SGHVS and CDR2 FQNEAQ. The ends were cut back, 7 bases at V and 0 bases at J, with 10 bases in the middle. Of note for this clone: Antigen specificity is unknown.

How the authors handled the data: Out-of-frame sequences were removed, leaving about 2.2 million distinct TCRbeta sequences. Sequencing was performed with immunoSEQ multiplex PCR; in TCRdb, only in-frame clones are kept and a portion is missing. V and J calls and clone size follow that table, whereas D and trimming were derived from the DNA. The sample consists of approximately 47,000 clones, about 73% of them appearing once. The study's findings and limits: CMV serostatus prediction reached median AUC around 0.95, or 0.9 with US-trained model. Each of approximately 61 CMV-associated TCRbeta sequences occurred in one to five individuals.

The sequenced material came from memory CD4+ T cells from blood. The sequence came from an adult in good health and CMV-seronegative. V is TRBV7-8 and J is TRBJ1-6; D ambiguous. DNA of the CDR3: TGTGCCAGCACCACATGGGGCTCCTATAATTCACCCCTCCACTTT. It translates to CASTTWGSYNSPLHF.